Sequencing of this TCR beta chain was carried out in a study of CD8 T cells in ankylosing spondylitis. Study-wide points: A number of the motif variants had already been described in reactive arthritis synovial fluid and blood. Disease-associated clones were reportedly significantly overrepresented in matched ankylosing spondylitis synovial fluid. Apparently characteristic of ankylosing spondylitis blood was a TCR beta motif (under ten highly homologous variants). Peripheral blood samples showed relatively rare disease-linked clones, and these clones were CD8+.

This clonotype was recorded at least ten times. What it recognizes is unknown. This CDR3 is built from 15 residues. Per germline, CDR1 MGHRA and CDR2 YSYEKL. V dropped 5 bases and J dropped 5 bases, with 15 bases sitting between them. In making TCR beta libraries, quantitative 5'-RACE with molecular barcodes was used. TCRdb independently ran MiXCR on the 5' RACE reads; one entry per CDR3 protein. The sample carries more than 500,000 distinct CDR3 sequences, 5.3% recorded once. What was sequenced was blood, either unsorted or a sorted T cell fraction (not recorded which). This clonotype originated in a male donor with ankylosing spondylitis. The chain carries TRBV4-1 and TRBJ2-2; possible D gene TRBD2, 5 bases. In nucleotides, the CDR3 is TGCGCCAGCAGCTGGATCGGGGTTAAAACCGGGGAGCTGTTTTTT. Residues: CASSWIGVKTGELFF.